The rows below give T cell receptor beta chains drawn from one sample of a study of cytomegalovirus exposure and HLA in healthy donors. Data came from immunoSEQ multiplex PCR; TCRdb stores just in-frame clones and leaves some out. The table includes approximately 300,000 clones, just over 85% detected once. Sequencing was carried out using PBMCs. Receptors originate from a woman aged 18-30 years in good health and CMV-seronegative. CDR3s include the opening cysteine and the closing phenylalanine or tryptophan. Each record gives: V gene, D gene, clone size, J gene, CDR3 DNA, CDR3 protein. The D gene is left open where the match is weak. Rows give clone size only sometimes, using once, few, many, or a class for an expanded clone.

TRBV10-3,.,.,TRBJ2-7,TGTGCCATCAGTGAGAGAAAATGGGGGGACGGTTCCTACGAGCAGTACTTC,CAISERKWGDGSYEQYF
TRBV11-2,TRBD1,.,TRBJ2-7,TGTGCCAGCAGCTTAGAGACAGGGGAGATTTACGAGCAGTACTTC,CASSLETGEIYEQYF
TRBV19,.,.,TRBJ1-1,TGTGCCAGTAGTATGTTTCCGGGCACTGAAGCTTTCTTT,CASSMFPGTEAFF
TRBV28,TRBD1,.,TRBJ2-1,TGTGCCAGCAGTTCGGGACAGCTTTACAATGAGCAGTTCTTC,CASSSGQLYNEQFF
TRBV25-1,TRBD1,.,TRBJ2-2,TGTGCCAGCAGTGTTCCCACCGGGACAGCTAACACCGGGGAGCTGTTTTTT,CASSVPTGTANTGELFF
TRBV7-3,TRBD1,.,TRBJ2-7,TGTGCCAGCAGCTCCTCAGGGGGCTCCGAGCAGTACTTC,CASSSSGGSEQYF
TRBV5-8,TRBD1,.,TRBJ1-5,TGTGCCAGCATCCTCGGGACAGGGTGGCAGCCCCAGCATTTT,CASILGTGWQPQHF
TRBV18,.,.,TRBJ2-7,TGTGCCAGCTCATCATCTAGCGAAACCTCCTACGAGCAGTACTTC,CASSSSSETSYEQYF
TRBV30,.,.,TRBJ2-2,TGTGCCTGGAGTGGGGGACTTCACACCGGGGAGCTGTTTTTT,CAWSGGLHTGELFF
TRBV6-5,.,.,TRBJ1-4,TGTGCCACGGGGGGAAATGAAAAACTGTTTTTT,CATGGNEKLFF
TRBV9,.,.,TRBJ2-2,TGTGCCAGTAACCCCAGGGAAAACACCGGGGAGCTGTTTTTT,CASNPRENTGELFF
TRBV27,.,.,TRBJ2-2,TGTGCCAGCAGTTTATACACTAGTCTTAACACCGGGGAGCTGTTTTTT,CASSLYTSLNTGELFF
TRBV7-2,TRBD2,.,TRBJ2-4,TGTGCCAGCAGCTTACTTACGGGAGGAGCGGACATTCAGTACTTC,CASSLLTGGADIQYF
TRBV7-2,TRBD1,once,TRBJ1-2,TGTGCCAGCAGCCGAACCGGACAGGGAACAGCTAACTATGGCTACACCTTC,CASSRTGQGTANYGYTF
TRBV4-3,TRBD1,.,TRBJ1-1,TGCGCCAGCAGCCTATCGAACAGGGGGCAGCTGAACACTGAAGCTTTCTTT,CASSLSNRGQLNTEAFF
TRBV27,TRBD2,once,TRBJ2-2,TGTGCCAGCGGTAAAGCGGGAGGGAACACCGGGGAGCTGTTTTTT,CASGKAGGNTGELFF
TRBV9,TRBD2,.,TRBJ2-1,TGTGCCAGCAGCGTCGGACTAGCGGCCTCTTACAATGAGCAGTTCTTC,CASSVGLAASYNEQFF
TRBV19,TRBD2,.,TRBJ2-1,TGTGCCAGTAGTATAGGGACTAGCAGTGAGCAGTTCTTC,CASSIGTSSEQFF
TRBV9,TRBD2,.,TRBJ2-2,TGTGCCAGCAGCGTAGAAGGCGGGAGTTTCACCGGGGAGCTGTTTTTT,CASSVEGGSFTGELFF
TRBV6-5,.,.,TRBJ1-2,TGTGCCAGCAGTTCATACAGCTACTATGGCTACACCTTC,CASSSYSYYGYTF
TRBV19,TRBD1,few,TRBJ1-2,TGTGCCAGTAGTATCCGGGACAGCAAGTTCGACTATGGCTACACCTTC,CASSIRDSKFDYGYTF
TRBV6-5,TRBD2,.,TRBJ2-7,TGTGCCAGCAGCCCCCGGACTAGCGGCTACGAGCAGTACTTC,CASSPRTSGYEQYF
TRBV4-2,TRBD1,.,TRBJ1-5,TGTGCCAGCAGCCCATGGGGACAGGGCCAGCCCCAGCATTTT,CASSPWGQGQPQHF
TRBV4-3,TRBD1,.,TRBJ2-7,TGCGCCAGCAGCCGAAAGTGGGGAACAGGGGACTCCTACGAGCAGTACTTC,CASSRKWGTGDSYEQYF
TRBV30,TRBD1,.,TRBJ1-1,TGTGCCTGGAGCCCTAGCGGGACAGGGGGCACTGAAGCTTTCTTT,CAWSPSGTGGTEAFF
TRBV2,TRBD2,.,TRBJ2-3,TGTGCCAGCAGTCGACTAGCGGGGAGCACAGATACGCAGTATTTT,CASSRLAGSTDTQYF
TRBV30,.,.,TRBJ1-5,TGTGCCTGGAGCTACCCGGACAGCAGCAATCAGCCCCAGCATTTT,CAWSYPDSSNQPQHF
TRBV19,TRBD1,.,TRBJ2-5,TGTGCCAGTAGTATATACGTGGGGACAGGGGGCTGGGAGACCCAGTACTTC,CASSIYVGTGGWETQYF
TRBV5-1,.,.,TRBJ2-5,TGCGCCAGCAGCTCCCGGGCAGGGCAAGAGACCCAGTACTTC,CASSSRAGQETQYF
TRBV7-3,TRBD2,.,TRBJ2-1,TGTGCCAGCAGCCCGGGACTAGCGGGAGGAGGCAATGAGCAGTTCTTC,CASSPGLAGGGNEQFF
TRBV27,TRBD1,.,TRBJ2-7,TGTGCCACCCGCGGGACAGGGGTTTACGAGCAGTACTTC,CATRGTGVYEQYF
TRBV7-7,.,.,TRBJ2-3,TGTGCCAGCAGCTTAGGTACGGGGATAAGCACAGATACGCAGTATTTT,CASSLGTGISTDTQYF
TRBV5-1,TRBD2,few,TRBJ2-7,TGCGCCAGCAGCCACCGACTAGCGGGAGATCTCGAGCAGTACTTC,CASSHRLAGDLEQYF
TRBV29-1,.,few,TRBJ1-2,TGCAGCTTCCAGGAAGGGGGTTATGGCTACACCTTC,CSFQEGGYGYTF
TRBV18,TRBD1,.,TRBJ1-2,TGTGCCAGCTCACCCCTCACCGGGACAGGGGAAATGGCTAACTATGGCTACACCTTC,CASSPLTGTGEMANYGYTF
TRBV5-4,.,.,TRBJ2-3,TGTGCCAGCAGCACGGACAGTTTCCTTGGCACAGATACGCAGTATTTT,CASSTDSFLGTDTQYF
TRBV6-5,TRBD1,.,TRBJ1-3,TGTGCCAGCAGCCGCAGGGGGTTCTCTGGAAACACCATATATTTT,CASSRRGFSGNTIYF
TRBV11-2,.,.,TRBJ2-7,TGTGCCAGCAGCTCCACTATGTACGAGCAGTACTTC,CASSSTMYEQYF
TRBV7-2,TRBD2,.,TRBJ2-7,TGTGCCAGCAGCTTGCGGGGGGGCGGGATCGAGCAGTACTTC,CASSLRGGGIEQYF
TRBV4-2,.,.,TRBJ2-7,TGTGCCAGCAGCCAAGATTGGGTCGCCAGGGTTCACGAGCAGTACTTC,CASSQDWVARVHEQYF
TRBV30,TRBD2,once,TRBJ2-1,TGTGCCTGGACTCCGGCGGTTAGCGGGAGGGCCGATGAGCAGTTCTTC,CAWTPAVSGRADEQFF
TRBV27,TRBD1,.,TRBJ1-1,TGTGCCAGCAGTTTATCAGGGGGCGCGAACACTGAAGCTTTCTTT,CASSLSGGANTEAFF
TRBV9,TRBD1,.,TRBJ1-4,TGTGCCAGCAGCGCTCGACAGGGGAGGGATGAAAAACTGTTTTTT,CASSARQGRDEKLFF
TRBV9,.,.,TRBJ2-1,TGTGCCAGCAGCGTCGGAGGGGAAGGGCAGTTCTTC,CASSVGGEGQFF